The 25 T cell receptor beta chains below come from one sample, sequenced in a study of tumor-infiltrating lymphocytes in primary liver carcinoma. The authors made TCR beta cDNA from 400 to 550 ng total RNA with a constant-region primer. ARM-PCR, slightly modified, supplied the TCR beta libraries through three nested multiplex PCR rounds. The first two PCR rounds, roughly 10 cycles each, used TRBV1-TRBV30 forward primers and a C-beta reverse primer. TCRdb independently ran MiXCR on the multiplex PCR reads; one entry per CDR3 protein. The sample records 60,000 to 90,000 distinct CDR3 sequences, 60% to 75% being singletons. Without any cell sorting, roughly 20-32 mg of bulk tissue yielded co-extracted RNA and DNA. The sample taken for sequencing was liver tumor tissue from sampling region 4. As to subset: tumor region T4, right-lateral pole. All receptors come from a man between 35 and 55 years old with primary liver carcinoma and hepatitis B virus infection.

Notes on this clonotype: One end of the junction is discordant with germline, which a read error may explain. The chain recombines TRBV19 with TRBJ1-1, with a weak D call TRBD1 (6 bases). This CDR3 spans 13 amino acids. Germline values: CDR1 LNHDA, CDR2 SQIVND (reference sequence). CDR3 amino acids: CASRNRENTEALF. The CDR3 bases are TGTGCCAGTAGGAACAGGGAGAACACTGAAGCTCTCTTT.

Comments on this clonotype: Its ends do not fully match the called genes, so a read error is possible. The chain employs TRBV6-5 and TRBJ2-5; no definite D call. The CDR3 extends over 14 amino acids. The germline gives CDR1 MNHEY, CDR2 SVGAGI. This chain's CDR3 is CASSYVAAQETQYF. DNA of the CDR3: TGCGCCAGCAGTTACGTCGCGGCACAAGAGACCCAGTACTTC.

A remark on this clonotype: One end of the junction fails to match germline, which may point to a read error. The chain employs TRBV7-8 and TRBJ2-1, with 9 bases identical to TRBD2. The CDR3 has 15 amino acids. Germline values: CDR1 SGHVS, CDR2 FQNEAQ. The CDR3 DNA reads as TGTGCCAGCAGACCCCTAGCGGGATGGGCTAATGAGCAGTCCTTC. Residues: CASRPLAGWANEQSF.

This clonotype is labeled as medium-sized. As DNA, the CDR3 is TGTGCCAGCAGCTTAGGATTGGGGGGACGGGAGACCCAGTACTTC. Translated: CASSLGLGGRETQYF. V gene TRBV11-2 combines with J gene TRBJ2-5, with a tentative D call TRBD2 (6 bases). CDR3 length equals 15 residues. V was pared by 1 base and J by 5 bases, with 14 bases between. CDR1 is SGHAT and CDR2 is FQNNGV in the germline V gene. Using reference TRBV11-2 and TRBJ2-5 for the parts outside the CDR3, the full variable domain is EAGVAQSPRYKIIEKRQSVAFWCNPISGHATLYWYQQILGQGPKLLIQFQNNGVVDDSQLPKDRFSAERLKGVDSTLKIQPAKLEDSAVYLCASSLGLGGRETQYFGPGTRLLVL.

In this sample, this clonotype turned up many times. The CDR3, as DNA: TGCGCCAGCAGCTTGGCCTTGGGGACGCCAGCAAGCAATGAGCAGTTCTTC. It is translated as CASSLALGTPASNEQFF. The J gene is TRBJ2-1, the V gene TRBV5-1; perhaps D is TRBD1 or TRBD2 (5 bases each). Germline V gene lookup returns CDR1 SGHRS and CDR2 YFSETQ. Deletions cut 0 bases from V and 6 bases from J, with 19 bases between. The CDR3 covers 17 residues. Supplemented by reference TRBV5-1 and TRBJ2-1, the full variable domain reads KAGVTQTPRYLIKTRGQQVTLSCSPISGHRSVSWYQQTPGQGLQFLFEYFSETQRNKGNFPGRFSGRQFSNSRSEMNVSTLELGDSALYLCASSLALGTPASNEQFFGPGTRLTVL.

Note on this clonotype: The junction and the germline gene differ at one end; a read error may be behind it. This sequence joins TRBV11-2 and TRBJ2-3, with 10 bases aligning to TRBD1. This CDR3 has 16 amino acids. Germline V CDR1 and CDR2: SGHAT, FQNNGV. CDR3 coding DNA: TGTGCCAGCAGCCCGCCGGGGGACAGGGGTACAGATACACAGTATTTT. The encoded protein is CASSPPGDRGTDTQYF. The full variable domain, rest sourced from reference TRBV11-2 and TRBJ2-3, is EAGVAQSPRYKIIEKRQSVAFWCNPISGHATLYWYQQILGQGPKLLIQFQNNGVVDDSQLPKDRFSAERLKGVDSTLKIQPAKLEDSAVYLCASSPPGDRGTDTQYFGPGTRLTVL.

This clonotype was seen at least ten times. V is TRBV7-9 and J is TRBJ1-5, with D tentatively TRBD1 (5 bases). The CDR3 sequence is 12 residues long. V lost 5 bases, J lost 6 bases, and 8 bases lay in between. In germline, CDR1 is SEHNR, CDR2 FQNEAQ (reference sequence). CDR3 sequence (DNA): TGTGCCAGCAGCGGGGGGGGTCAGCCCCAGCATTTT. Protein product: CASSGGGQPQHF.

The rearrangement joins TRBV12-3 or TRBV12-4 to TRBJ2-1, with 8 bases matching TRBD2. Germline trimming cut 7 bases from V and 10 bases from J; bases unmatched to any gene: 21. The CDR3 is 17 residues long. The CDR3 DNA is TGTGCCAGCACCACGGACCGGGGGGGTATGACTGGGGAAGAGCAGTTCTTC. It translates to CASTTDRGGMTGEEQFF.

Worth noting for this clonotype: This CDR3 is missing its conserved last phenylalanine or tryptophan, likely due to a read error. This CDR3 is CASRGGSTDTQYL. CDR3 DNA: TGCGCCAGCAGAGGAGGGAGCACAGATACGCAGTATTTG. The chain employs TRBV10-1 and TRBJ2-3, with a weak D call TRBD2 (6 bases). The CDR3 contains 13 residues. V lost 6 bases and J lost 0, with 7 bases in between. The V gene's germline CDR1 is WNHNN and CDR2 SYGVQD (reference sequence).

Comments on this clonotype: Since a much larger clone is just one base distant, this may be a read error. The chain couples TRBV5-1 to TRBJ2-5, with 8 bases identical to TRBD1. The CDR3 is made up of 15 amino acids. In germline, CDR1 is SGHRS, CDR2 YFSETQ. Here the CDR3 DNA reads TGCGCCAGCGGCTTGCAGGGGGCCCAAGTGGAGACCCAGTACTTC. It specifies CASGLQGAQVETQYF.

Turning to this clonotype: This is likely a read error, given that the CDR3 carries no conserved phenylalanine or tryptophan at its end. V gene TRBV6-2 or TRBV6-3 combines with J gene TRBJ2-7, with TRBD2 matching 13 bases. CDR3 length: 15 amino acids. CDR1 and CDR2 (germline): MNHEY, SVGEGT. V shed 6 bases and J 8 bases; nucleotides not matched to a gene: 10. The CDR3 sequence is CASRPGTSGAYKQYS. The CDR3, as DNA: TGTGCCAGCAGACCCGGGACTAGCGGGGCGTACAAGCAGTACTCC.

This clonotype was recorded a few times. The genes are TRBV6-2 or TRBV6-3 and TRBJ2-6, with 7 bases aligning to TRBD1. Trimming cost V 6 bases and J 4 bases; bases outside gene matches: 6. Germline-derived CDR1 and CDR2 are MNHEY and SVGEGT. This CDR3 has 15 amino acids. CDR3 nucleotides: TGTGCCAGCAGCCTTCAAGGGGGCGGGGCCAACGTCCTGACTTTC. This translates into CASSLQGGGANVLTF.

For this clonotype: At one boundary the junction diverges from the germline segment, which might be a read error. J is TRBJ2-1 and V is TRBV11-2; TRBD2 matches at 8 bases. The CDR3 has 16 amino acids. Per the germline V gene, CDR1 is SGHAT and CDR2 is FQNNGV. For the CDR3, the DNA is TGCGCCAGCAGCTTGGATATCGGACTAGCCATTGGTGAACAGTTCTTC. Protein: CASSLDIGLAIGEQFF. Full variable domain (outside the CDR3, taken from reference TRBV11-2 and TRBJ2-1): EAGVAQSPRYKIIEKRQSVAFWCNPISGHATLYWYQQILGQGPKLLIQFQNNGVVDDSQLPKDRFSAERLKGVDSTLKIQPAKLEDSAVYLCASSLDIGLAIGEQFFGPGTRLTVL.

Points on this clonotype: Relative to the germline gene, one junction end is altered; a read error may explain this. The chain joins TRBV10-3 to TRBJ2-5; the D is unclear. CDR3 size: 16 residues. Germline V lookup: CDR1 ENHRY, CDR2 SYGVKD. The CDR3: CAINDRAGLSQEIQYF. The CDR3 DNA is TGTGCCATCAATGACCGGGCTGGTCTCTCCCAAGAGATCCAGTACTTC.

The J gene is TRBJ2-5, the V gene TRBV7-6; D is unclear. Germline CDR1 reads SGHVS; CDR2 reads FNYEAQ. The CDR3 contains 14 residues. V was trimmed by 1 base and J by 1 base, leaving 7 bases between them. The CDR3 region has the DNA TGTGCCAGCAGCTTAGGGCTCGTCCAAGAGACCCAGTACTTC. As protein: CASSLGLVQETQYF.

As to this clonotype: Mismatch with germline at one junction end may stem from a read error. V usage is TRBV11-2 and J usage is TRBJ1-2; D is perhaps TRBD1 (5 bases). CDR1 and CDR2 from the germline V gene are SGHAT and FQNNGV. This CDR3 contains 13 residues. DNA for the CDR3: TGTGCCTGCAGCTATGGGACCCTCTATGACTACACCTTC. Amino acids: CACSYGTLYDYTF.

On this clonotype itself: The junction departs from the called germline gene at one end, perhaps through a read error. V and J are TRBV11-2 and TRBJ2-7; 8 positions agree with TRBD2. The germline V gene has CDR1 SGHAT and CDR2 FQNNGV. This CDR3 region has 14 residues. Here the CDR3 reads CANSPPAGGGEQYF. The CDR3 DNA follows: TGTGCCAACAGCCCTCCGGCGGGGGGAGGGGAGCAGTACTTC.

A remark on this clonotype: An end of the junction differs from the germline gene, which may be a read error. J is TRBJ2-3 and V is TRBV4-1; 9 nucleotides agree with TRBD1. The germline V gene has CDR1 MGHRA and CDR2 YSYEKL. The CDR3 loop spans 14 amino acids. The chain's CDR3 is CASNHTGGADTQYF. CDR3 coding DNA: TGTGCCAGCAATCACACAGGGGGCGCAGATACGCAGTATTTT.

V gene TRBV29-1 combines with J gene TRBJ2-3, with TRBD1 matching 7 bases. Germline V lookup: CDR1 SQVTM, CDR2 ANQGSEA. The CDR3 contains 13 residues. The CDR3 spells CGAVTGSSATQYF. As DNA, the CDR3 is TGCGGCGCTGTGACAGGGTCCTCAGCTACGCAGTATTTT.

This clonotype was seen many times. The chain employs TRBV5-1 and TRBJ2-5; D perhaps matches TRBD2 (5 bases). This CDR3 region has 13 residues. Per the germline V gene, CDR1 is SGHRS and CDR2 is YFSETQ. Trimming cost V 4 bases and J 5 bases, with 12 bases left between them. The DNA of the CDR3 is TGCGCCAGCAGCGCCGGGGAGCTGGAGACCCAGTACTTC. Residues: CASSAGELETQYF.

This clonotype has a single count. At one boundary the junction diverges from the germline segment, which might be a read error. The chain is built from TRBV20-1 and TRBJ2-1; D ambiguous. This CDR3 comprises 16 residues. Per the germline V gene, CDR1 is DFQATT and CDR2 is SNEGSKA (reference sequence). The CDR3 sequence is CCAEADDLSSYDEQFF. CDR3 sequence (DNA): TGCTGTGCTGAAGCCGATGACTTGAGCTCCTACGATGAGCAGTTCTTC.

Concerning this clonotype: Germline and junction disagree at one end, which may indicate a read error. The V call is TRBV10-3, the J call TRBJ2-7; D remains unclear. The CDR3 loop spans 12 amino acids. The germline gives CDR1 ENHRY, CDR2 SYGVKD. CDR3 sequence (DNA): TGTGCCATCAAATCATCTAACTACGAGCAGAGCTTC. Its translation is CAIKSSNYEQSF.

A note on this clonotype: At one of its ends the junction is not consistent with the germline gene, which may arise from a read error. This chain links TRBV29-1 with TRBJ2-3, with TRBD2 as a possible D gene (5 bases). This CDR3 spans 12 amino acids. The germline gives CDR1 SQVTM, CDR2 ANQGSEA. In DNA form, the CDR3 reads TGCAGCGTTACGGCTAGCATAGATACGCGGTATTTT. Amino acids: CSVTASIDTRYF.

This clonotype appeared a few times. Mismatch with germline at one junction end may stem from a read error. The chain is built from TRBV4-2 and TRBJ2-7; 13 bases line up with TRBD2. This CDR3 is built from 16 residues. Germline V gene lookup returns CDR1 LGHNA and CDR2 YNFKEQ. The CDR3, as DNA: TGTGCCAGCAGCGAACTAGCGGGAGGGCCCTCCTACGAGCATTACTTC. Translated, it gives CASSELAGGPSYEHYF.

The chain combines TRBV7-3 with TRBJ1-1; maybe TRBD1 (6 bases). Per germline, CDR1 SGHTA and CDR2 FQGTGA. The V gene lost 0 bases and the J gene lost 4 bases, with 15 bases spanning the gap. This CDR3 is built from 16 residues. This chain's CDR3 is CASSLTGRGSGTEAFF. The DNA of the CDR3 is TGTGCCAGCAGCTTAACGGGGAGGGGGTCGGGCACTGAAGCTTTCTTT.